This T cell receptor (beta chain) was observed in a study of T cells in Graves' hyperthyroidism and ophthalmopathy. The junction had 8 bases not matched to a gene; V was cut back by 10 bases and J by 4 bases. CDR1 is MNHNS and CDR2 is SASEGT in the germline V gene. CDR3 size: 14 residues. Hyperthyroidism in the patients, aged 18 to 65, was newly diagnosed and under 2 months in duration. PBMCs came from around 10 ml fresh peripheral blood. This clonotype was recorded at least ten times. Its matching antigen is unknown. Authors of the study amplified TCR beta CDR3 regions from RNA transcripts. Using the HTBI primer set, a first-round RT-PCR was run on the TCR CDR3. TCRdb called the multiplex PCR reads again in MiXCR, with one record for every CDR3 protein. The sample shows some 300,000 distinct CDR3 sequences, roughly 17% of them seen only once. Study-wide results and caveats: Among clonotypes expanded in thyroid above 0.001, most were also found in blood.

The sequenced material came from blood. V gene TRBV6-1 combines with J gene TRBJ2-3, with 10 bases aligning to TRBD2. The TCR originated in a man younger than 45 with Graves' hyperthyroidism. CDR3 amino acids: CATGTSEEPDTQYF. CDR3 coding DNA: TGTGCCACCGGGACTAGCGAGGAGCCAGATACGCAGTATTTT.